This T cell receptor (beta chain) came from a study of T cells in Graves' hyperthyroidism and ophthalmopathy. Study-wide findings and caveats: Blood held most thyroid clonotypes expanded above 0.001 frequency.

Trimming at V came to 5 bases and at J to 4 bases, leaving 4 bases not matched to a gene. CDR1 DFQATT and CDR2 SNEGSKA come from the germline V gene (reference sequence). The CDR3 runs 12 residues. With a duration under 2 months, the hyperthyroidism was newly diagnosed in patients aged 18 to 65. Amplified TCR beta CDR3 regions came from RNA transcripts. A first-round RT-PCR of the TCR CDR3 used the HTBI primer set. MiXCR was run by TCRdb on the multiplex PCR reads, yielding one entry per CDR3 protein. The table lists around 400,000 distinct CDR3 sequences, less than 15% of them singletons, with around 9.2% in the top ten. This clonotype was detected many times. Its specificity is not known.

The sample consisted of blood. This TCR derives from a woman between 18 and 29 years old with Graves' hyperthyroidism. The rearrangement joins TRBV20-1 to TRBJ1-1; the match to TRBD1 covers 7 bases. The CDR3 protein is CSAAGGLTEAFF. The DNA for the CDR3 is TGCAGTGCTGCAGGGGGGCTCACTGAAGCTTTCTTT.